These T cell receptor beta chains were read from a single sample in a study of T cells in localized non-small cell lung cancer. TCRdb keeps only in-frame clones here, not all; method: immunoSEQ multiplex PCR. The sample carries 35,000 to 45,000 clones, about 86% recorded once. Specimen: peripheral blood mononuclear cells, collected before any cancer treatment. These receptor sequences come from a male donor aged 60 or older with stage II lung adenocarcinoma. The CDR3 runs from the conserved cysteine through the conserved F or W. A D gene is named only where the DNA matches it firmly. Size values are once, few and many counts, or a class for expanded clones, and some rows have none.

J	V	D	size	length	CDR3	DNA
TRBJ1-2	TRBV28	TRBD1	-	16	CASSFRQGQSNYGYTF	TGTGCCAGCAGTTTCCGACAGGGCCAATCTAACTATGGCTACACCTTC
TRBJ2-5	TRBV7-3	-	once	16	CASSPPMSWGWETQYF	TGTGCCAGCAGCCCCCCCATGTCGTGGGGGTGGGAGACCCAGTACTTC
TRBJ2-1	TRBV9	-	-	16	CASSSLAGGSYNEQFF	TGTGCCAGCAGTTCACTAGCCGGGGGCTCCTACAATGAGCAGTTCTTC
TRBJ2-7	TRBV5-1	TRBD1	-	16	CASSRRDRAQADEQYF	TGCGCCAGCAGCCGCCGGGACAGGGCTCAGGCTGACGAGCAGTACTTC
TRBJ1-4	TRBV15	-	-	12	CATSRSNEKLFF	TGTGCCACCAGCAGAAGTAATGAAAAACTGTTTTTT
TRBJ2-6	TRBV19	-	-	15	CASSIPVSGANVLTF	TGTGCCAGTAGTATCCCCGTGTCTGGGGCCAACGTCCTGACTTTC
TRBJ1-1	TRBV4-1	-	few	14	CASSPGAVDTEAFF	TGCGCCAGCAGCCCCGGGGCAGTGGACACTGAAGCTTTCTTT
TRBJ2-3	TRBV6-1	-	few	14	CASMRWPATDTQYF	TGTGCCAGCATGAGATGGCCAGCCACAGATACGCAGTATTTT
TRBJ2-7	TRBV30	-	-	12	CAWSDSFYEQYF	TGTGCCTGGAGTGACAGCTTTTACGAGCAGTACTTC
TRBJ2-6	TRBV14	-	-	16	CASSQQVAPGANVLTF	TGTGCCAGCAGCCAACAGGTAGCACCTGGGGCCAACGTCCTGACTTTC
TRBJ2-2	TRBV7-2	-	-	13	CASSLAGTGELFF	TGTGCCAGCAGCTTAGCGGGAACCGGGGAGCTGTTTTTT
TRBJ2-7	TRBV25-1	-	-	15	CASSEYDFGKYEQYF	TGTGCCAGCAGTGAATATGACTTTGGGAAGTACGAGCAGTACTTC
TRBJ2-7	TRBV28	TRBD2	-	16	CASSFEAGGESYEQYF	TGTGCCAGCAGCTTCGAGGCGGGAGGGGAATCCTACGAGCAGTACTTC
TRBJ2-4	TRBV7-2	TRBD1	-	16	CASSASRQGKGDIQYF	TGTGCCAGCAGCGCCTCGCGACAGGGTAAAGGGGACATTCAGTACTTC
TRBJ1-6	TRBV4-1	-	-	17	CASSQDPGGAYNSPLHF	TGCGCCAGCAGCCAAGATCCGGGGGGCGCCTATAATTCACCCCTCCACTTT
TRBJ1-2	TRBV4-2	-	-	14	CASSQDLSGYGYTF	TGTGCCAGCAGCCAAGATCTTTCGGGATATGGCTACACCTTC
TRBJ2-3	TRBV28	TRBD1	-	20	CASSLLEKGDRQGARDTQYF	TGTGCCAGCAGTTTATTAGAAAAAGGGGATAGACAGGGGGCGCGAGATACGCAGTATTTT
TRBJ2-5	TRBV5-1	-	-	12	CASSLDQETQYF	TGCGCCAGCAGCTTGGACCAAGAGACCCAGTACTTC
TRBJ1-5	TRBV5-1	TRBD1	-	16	CASSLGGAGSHQPQHF	TGCGCCAGCAGCTTAGGGGGCGCGGGGTCCCATCAGCCCCAGCATTTT
TRBJ1-1	TRBV9	-	once	16	CASSVEASDMNTEAFF	TGTGCCAGCAGCGTAGAGGCATCCGATATGAACACTGAAGCTTTCTTT
TRBJ1-3	TRBV18	-	-	14	CASSEDSSGNTIYF	TGTGCCAGCTCCGAAGACAGTTCTGGAAACACCATATATTTT
TRBJ1-5	TRBV18	-	-	15	CASSKRAESNQPQHF	TGTGCCAGCTCGAAACGAGCCGAGAGCAATCAGCCCCAGCATTTT
TRBJ1-1	TRBV28	-	-	16	CASSNGGFTINTEAFF	TGTGCCAGCAGCAACGGGGGGTTCACTATAAACACTGAAGCTTTCTTT
TRBJ2-5	TRBV30	-	-	12	CALELRGETQYF	TGTGCCTTGGAACTCAGGGGAGAGACCCAGTACTTC
TRBJ2-3	TRBV4-1	TRBD2	few	15	CASSQPSGTTDTQYF	TGCGCCAGCAGCCAACCTAGCGGGACGACAGATACGCAGTATTTT
TRBJ1-1	TRBV6-6	-	-	15	CASSPPRAGNTEAFF	TGTGCCAGCAGTCCTCCCCGGGCGGGGAACACTGAAGCTTTCTTT
TRBJ2-1	TRBV11-1	TRBD2	-	15	CASSLTGGSYNEQFF	TGTGCCAGCAGCTTGACGGGGGGGTCGTACAATGAGCAGTTCTTC
TRBJ1-1	TRBV18	-	-	13	CASSRAGETEAFF	TGTGCCAGCTCACGGGCAGGGGAAACTGAAGCTTTCTTT
TRBJ2-7	TRBV2	-	-	14	CASSFPDSPPEQYF	TGTGCCAGCAGTTTCCCGGACAGTCCCCCCGAGCAGTACTTC
TRBJ2-2	TRBV7-6	-	-	15	CASSLGQGRIGELFF	TGTGCCAGCAGCTTAGGGCAGGGGAGGATCGGGGAGCTGTTTTTT
TRBJ2-7	TRBV15	TRBD1	-	15	CATSAGTGGLNEQYF	TGTGCCACCAGCGCCGGGACAGGGGGCCTAAACGAGCAGTACTTC
TRBJ2-7	TRBV9	-	few	16	CASSVAARARPYEQYF	TGTGCCAGCAGCGTAGCCGCCCGGGCCCGCCCCTACGAGCAGTACTTC
TRBJ1-5	TRBV30	-	-	18	CAWSFRGGRLYSNQPQHF	TGTGCCTGGAGTTTTCGTGGTGGGCGTTTATATAGCAATCAGCCCCAGCATTTT
TRBJ2-3	TRBV10-3	-	-	13	CAISEQGGDTQYF	TGTGCCATCAGTGAGCAGGGAGGAGATACGCAGTATTTT
TRBJ1-4	TRBV18	-	-	14	CASSPEGTNEKLFF	TGTGCCAGCTCACCGGAGGGTACTAATGAAAAACTGTTTTTT
TRBJ1-1	TRBV5-1	-	-	18	CASSFQPTGGATNTEAFF	TGCGCCAGCAGTTTTCAGCCCACGGGTGGAGCGACCAACACTGAAGCTTTCTTT
TRBJ1-1	TRBV7-3	-	medium-sized	13	CASSLQENTEAFF	TGTGCCAGCAGCCTTCAGGAGAACACTGAAGCTTTCTTT
TRBJ2-2	TRBV6-1	-	once	13	CASRVTDTGELFF	TGTGCCAGCAGAGTAACGGACACCGGGGAGCTGTTTTTT
TRBJ2-1	TRBV5-6	-	-	16	CASSRWVSSSYNEQFF	TGTGCCAGCAGCCGGTGGGTTTCGAGCTCCTACAATGAGCAGTTCTTC
TRBJ2-5	TRBV7-9	TRBD1	-	13	CASSFGQEETQYF	TGTGCCAGCAGCTTCGGACAGGAAGAGACCCAGTACTTC
TRBJ2-5	TRBV2	TRBD2	-	17	CASSEASSGREQETQYF	TGTGCCAGCAGTGAAGCAAGCAGCGGGAGGGAACAAGAGACCCAGTACTTC
TRBJ2-1	TRBV6-1	-	-	12	CASSEAFDEQFF	TGTGCCAGCAGTGAAGCTTTCGATGAGCAGTTCTTC
TRBJ1-6	TRBV9	-	-	14	CASSVEVGDSPLHF	TGTGCCAGCAGCGTAGAGGTGGGGGATTCACCCCTCCACTTT
TRBJ1-3	TRBV30	-	-	15	CAWSEGSLYGNTIYF	TGTGCCTGGAGTGAAGGGAGCTTATATGGAAACACCATATATTTT
TRBJ1-2	TRBV19	-	-	14	CASSPPAGFPGYTF	TGTGCCAGTAGTCCTCCAGCCGGGTTCCCTGGCTACACCTTC
TRBJ2-3	TRBV30	TRBD2	-	14	CAWSPRGDEVKQYF	TGTGCCTGGAGTCCTCGGGGGGACGAAGTTAAGCAGTATTTT
TRBJ2-7	TRBV10-2	TRBD2	-	13	CASRGGVAYEQYF	TGCGCCAGCAGGGGGGGGGTTGCCTACGAGCAGTACTTC
TRBJ2-1	TRBV9	-	-	15	CASSLGASTYNEQFF	TGTGCCAGCAGCCTTGGGGCTTCCACCTACAATGAGCAGTTCTTC